The clone carrying this T cell receptor (beta chain) has more than one count but fewer than ten. The CDR3 consists of 14 residues. The data originate from a study of identical twins. TCRdb called the 5' RACE reads again in MiXCR, with one record for every CDR3 protein. The data contain roughly 690,000 distinct CDR3 sequences, 21% of them seen just once; the ten biggest clones take up about 4.3%. The sample was also linked to a second study, of T cells expressing NK-cell markers.

The sequencing sample was made of PBMCs. The J gene is TRBJ2-7, the V gene TRBV21-1; the table's TRBD1 call for D was not verified on the DNA. TRBV21-1 is given as a pseudogene. The clonotype originates from a woman between 18 and 29 years old in good health. The CDR3, as DNA: TGTGCCAGCAGCAATTTTAAGGGGAGCCACGAGCAGTACTTC. This sequence encodes CASSNFKGSHEQYF.